Detailed here is one T cell receptor (beta chain). The antigen remains undetermined. The data were obtained in a study of T cells in Graves' hyperthyroidism and ophthalmopathy. Overall study: At the time of initial diagnosis and before any treatment, peripheral blood was collected.

Looked up from germline, CDR1 is SEHNR and CDR2 is FQNEAQ (reference sequence). Trimming shortened V by 0 bases and J by 3 bases, and 12 bases separated the two germline ends. The CDR3 covers 16 residues. RNA transcripts served as the template for amplifying TCR beta CDR3 regions. HTBI primers were employed in a first-round RT-PCR of the TCR CDR3. TCRdb used MiXCR to reprocess the multiplex PCR reads, holding one entry per CDR3 protein. Here the sample spans about 510,000 distinct CDR3 sequences, approximately 15% being singletons. Newly diagnosed hyperthyroidism patients aged 18 to 65 years had disease lasting under 2 months. General study results and limits: A model using 13 V-J features told ophthalmopathy apart from stable hyperthyroidism. Most thyroid clonotypes expanded above 0.001 were also detected in blood.

The rearrangement uses TRBV7-9 and TRBJ1-3; the D is unclear. The source of this sequence is a woman aged 40-49 years with Graves' hyperthyroidism. The sample comprised blood. CDR3 in amino acids: CASSLAASAGGNTIYF. The DNA for the CDR3 is TGTGCCAGCAGCTTAGCGGCCTCGGCGGGTGGAAACACCATATATTTT.